Detailed here is one T cell receptor beta chain. Its antigen remains unidentified. This specimen belongs to a study of blood T cells in healthy people across ages. Broader study findings: The recorded TCR beta diversity per million T cells decreased in a roughly linear manner with age. It was the long-lived donors that had more naive CD4+ cells and higher diversity than aged donors. The study regarded diversity estimates from one million T cells as underestimates.

The germline V gene encodes CDR1 LGHNA and CDR2 YSLEER. V lost 0 bases and J lost 0, with 12 bases in between. This CDR3 has 17 amino acids. Alongside a J-beta primer mix, a sample-barcoded 5' primer served in a second PCR lasting roughly 7 to 12 cycles. TCRdb re-derived calls from the 5' RACE reads in MiXCR, one entry per CDR3 protein. The data hold 1.5 million to 2 million distinct CDR3 sequences, with under 30% observed a single time. Sequencing input: blood. The clonotype originates from a woman in her twenties or thirties in good health. The chain uses TRBV4-3 and TRBJ2-1; tentative D call: TRBD2 (5 bases). CDR3 nucleotide sequence: TGCGCCAGCAGCCAAGATCCCGCGGGCCGCTCCTACAATGAGCAGTTCTTC. Amino acids: CASSQDPAGRSYNEQFF.